The 32 T cell receptor beta chains in this list originate from one sample, sequenced in a study of CD8 T cells in ankylosing spondylitis. TCRdb reanalysed the 5' RACE reads using MiXCR and keeps one entry per CDR3 protein. The sample has about 360,000 distinct CDR3 sequences, approximately 20% seen once. Sequenced input: blood, either unsorted or a sorted T cell fraction (not recorded which). These receptors all come from a male donor with ankylosing spondylitis or in good health (not recorded which).

The V and J genes are TRBV10-3 and TRBJ2-4, with D perhaps TRBD2 (7 bases). Germline CDR1 reads ENHRY; CDR2 reads SYGVKD. Trimming shortened V by 11 bases and J by 5 bases, and 37 bases separated the two germline ends. The CDR3 is 20 amino acids. In DNA form, the CDR3 reads TGTGCCTCCCAGCCCGGGGGGCGGACTTCTCTCTCAGCGTCTCAAAACATTCAGTACTTC. This codes for CASQPGGRTSLSASQNIQYF.

The rearrangement links TRBV20-1 to TRBJ2-2, with D tentatively TRBD2 (8 bases). The V gene lost 1 base and the J gene lost 6 bases, with 27 bases spanning the gap. Per germline, CDR1 DFQATT and CDR2 SNEGSKA (reference sequence). This CDR3 has 19 residues. The CDR3 reads CSARGFTGEVGGGSGELFF. In DNA, the CDR3 is TGCAGTGCTAGAGGTTTCACAGGGGAGGTCGGCGGGGGGTCCGGGGAGCTGTTTTTT.

Only one count was recorded for this clonotype. The chain has TRBV30 and TRBJ2-2; D unresolved. V dropped 4 bases and J dropped 0 bases, with 12 bases sitting between them. The CDR3 is made up of 15 amino acids. Germline loops: CDR1 GTSNPN, CDR2 SVGIG (reference sequence). CDR3 in amino acids: CAWTTVWANTGELFF. The CDR3 DNA reads TGTGCCTGGACTACAGTTTGGGCGAACACCGGGGAGCTGTTTTTT.

This chain joins TRBV11-2 and TRBJ2-7; D possibly corresponds to TRBD2 (5 bases). CDR3 length: 11 residues. Germline V gives CDR1 SGHAT, CDR2 FQNNGV. V gave up 1 base and J gave up 10 bases, with 8 bases separating them. CDR3 loop: CASSLVGGQYF. CDR3 bases: TGTGCCAGCAGCTTAGTAGGAGGCCAGTACTTC.

This chain uses TRBV5-1 with TRBJ2-7; D uncertain. Germline lookup yields CDR1 SGHRS and CDR2 YFSETQ. Trimming took off 7 bases at V and 4 bases at J, with 15 bases between the two ends. The CDR3 loop spans 13 amino acids. CDR3 DNA: TGCGCCAGCGCTGGGGTCATCGGTTACGAGCAGTACTTC. This codes for CASAGVIGYEQYF.

The chain joins TRBV14 to TRBJ1-1, with TRBD1 as a possible D gene (5 bases). The CDR3 has 15 residues. The germline V and J ends were trimmed by 0 bases and 5 bases, with 13 bases remaining between them. Per germline, CDR1 SGHDN and CDR2 FVKESK. The CDR3 DNA reads as TGTGCCAGCAGCCAAGAGACAGCCCTTCGTACTGAAGCTTTCTTT. Its translation: CASSQETALRTEAFF.

This clonotype was found a few times. The chain is built from TRBV27 and TRBJ2-3, with D possibly matching TRBD2 (7 bases). The V end lost 10 bases, the J end lost 1 base, and 27 bases lay between the germline ends. Germline V CDR1 and CDR2: MNHEY, SMNVEV (reference sequence). The CDR3 loop spans 18 amino acids. The CDR3: CANLSSGPGGFGTDTQYF. Written as DNA, the CDR3 is TGTGCCAACTTGTCCTCCGGTCCGGGGGGCTTCGGCACAGATACGCAGTATTTT.

The chain employs TRBV2 and TRBJ2-4; 11 bases are shared with TRBD1. There are 17 residues in the CDR3. Germline V gene data show CDR1 as SNHLY and CDR2 as FYNNEI. V trimming: 4 bases; J trimming: 7 bases; junction bases outside the gene matches: 12. This CDR3 reads CASSALGQGVRGNIQYF. The DNA of the CDR3 is TGTGCCAGCAGTGCCCTGGGACAGGGGGTTAGGGGTAACATTCAGTACTTC.

The V call is TRBV27, the J call TRBJ2-3; D might be TRBD1 (6 bases). There are 19 residues in the CDR3. The V gene lost 5 bases and the J gene lost 0 bases, with 24 bases spanning the gap. Per the germline V gene, CDR1 is MNHEY and CDR2 is SMNVEV (reference sequence). The CDR3 DNA follows: TGTGCCAGCAGTCCCAACCGACAGGCAATTTGGGCCAGCACAGATACGCAGTATTTT. This sequence encodes CASSPNRQAIWASTDTQYF.

This clonotype was picked up a small number of times. DNA of the CDR3: TGTGCCAGCAGGGGACTAGTAGGTGAGCAGTTCTTC. Amino acid sequence: CASRGLVGEQFF. This chain uses TRBV12-3 or TRBV12-4 with TRBJ2-1, with TRBD2 matching over 8 bases. CDR3 size: 12 residues. The V segment lost 6 bases and the J segment 9 bases; nucleotides outside the gene matches: 4.

This clonotype has just a few counts. The chain links TRBV5-6 to TRBJ2-7; D possibly corresponds to TRBD1 (6 bases). Germline V lookup: CDR1 SGHDT, CDR2 YYEEEE. The CDR3 consists of 16 residues. V was clipped by 2 bases and J by 1 base, with 16 bases between them. The CDR3 coding sequence is TGTGCCAGCAGCTTAGGTCCAGGGGTCTCTTCCTACGAGCAGTACTTC. Its translation: CASSLGPGVSSYEQYF. Full variable domain (remainder filled in from reference TRBV5-6 and TRBJ2-7): DAGVTQSPTHLIKTRGQQVTLRCSPKSGHDTVSWYQQALGQGPQFIFQYYEEEERQRGNFPDRFSGHQFPNYSSELNVNALLLGDSALYLCASSLGPGVSSYEQYFGPGTRLTVT.

The chain uses TRBV7-6 and TRBJ2-5, with D perhaps matching TRBD2 (5 bases). The germline gives CDR1 SGHVS, CDR2 FNYEAQ. CDR3 length: 15 amino acids. Trimming pared 5 bases from V and 2 bases from J, leaving 15 bases between. Written as DNA, the CDR3 is TGTGCCAGCAGCACCAGATCCAGGACTCAAGAGACCCAGTACTTC. Amino acid sequence: CASSTRSRTQETQYF.

This chain links TRBV29-1 with TRBJ2-7; possibly TRBD2 for D (6 bases). CDR3 size: 13 residues. V lost 3 bases and J 4 bases, leaving 13 bases between the germline ends. Looked up from germline, CDR1 is SQVTM and CDR2 is ANQGSEA. DNA for the CDR3: TGCAGCGTTGAGGAGGGGAGAGCTTACGAGCAGTACTTC. Translation: CSVEEGRAYEQYF.

The V gene is TRBV7-8, the J gene TRBJ1-5; perhaps TRBD1 as D (5 bases). Germline assignment: CDR1 SGHVS and CDR2 FQNEAQ. The V end was cut by 4 bases, the J end by 3 bases, with 10 bases between. There are 14 residues in the CDR3. CDR3 amino acids: CASSSDRFNQPQHF. The CDR3 DNA reads TGTGCCAGCAGCTCCGACAGATTCAATCAGCCCCAGCATTTT.

Only a few counts were recorded for this clonotype. The chain couples TRBV2 to TRBJ2-1; no firm D call. Germline CDR1 and CDR2: SNHLY and FYNNEI. Trimming cost V 6 bases and J 5 bases, with 11 bases left between them. CDR3 length: 13 residues. CDR3 region: CASRLSLHNEQFF. The CDR3 DNA follows: TGTGCCAGCAGGCTAAGCCTGCACAATGAGCAGTTCTTC.

The chain joins TRBV29-1 to TRBJ2-3; D unresolved. The ends were cut back, 4 bases at V and 6 bases at J, with 8 bases in the middle. The germline CDR1 and CDR2 sequences are SQVTM and ANQGSEA. This CDR3 contains 11 residues. CDR3 nucleotides: TGCAGCGTTGGAGGTATGGATACGCAGTATTTT. Protein product: CSVGGMDTQYF.

This chain connects TRBV6-5 to TRBJ1-5; no reliable D call. The V and J ends lost 2 bases and 4 bases respectively, with 6 bases between them. Germline assignment: CDR1 MNHEY and CDR2 SVGAGI. This CDR3 has 13 residues. CDR3 coding DNA: TGTGCCAGCAGTTACGGTGGGAATCAGCCCCAGCATTTT. The encoded protein is CASSYGGNQPQHF.

The chain joins TRBV9 to TRBJ2-7, with TRBD1 matching over 7 bases. The V segment lost 3 bases and the J segment 6 bases; nucleotides outside the gene matches: 3. The CDR3 runs 12 residues. Germline V gives CDR1 SGDLS, CDR2 YYNGEE. CDR3 protein: CASSGTGVEQYF. DNA for the CDR3: TGTGCCAGCAGCGGAACAGGGGTCGAGCAGTACTTC.

This sequence joins TRBV20-1 and TRBJ2-2; TRBD1 or TRBD2 may be the D gene (5 bases each). Germline V gene sequence: CDR1 DFQATT, CDR2 SNEGSKA (reference sequence). CDR3 length equals 15 residues. Trimming cost V 2 bases and J 4 bases, with 14 bases left between them. CDR3 DNA sequence: TGCAGTGCTAGATGGGACGCCCGTCGCACCGGGGAGCTGTTTTTT. It is translated as CSARWDARRTGELFF.

This clonotype turned up a few times. This chain uses TRBV24-1 with TRBJ1-2, with D hard to call. Trimming shortened V by 3 bases and J by 1 base, and 5 bases separated the two germline ends. This CDR3 is built from 13 residues. Germline CDR1 KGHDR, CDR2 SFDVKD. CDR3 sequence: CATSDLDNYGYTF. The DNA of the CDR3 is TGTGCCACCAGTGATCTTGATAACTATGGCTACACCTTC.

The chain combines TRBV18 with TRBJ2-7, with D possibly TRBD1 on 5 matching bases. CDR1 KGHSH and CDR2 LQKENI come from the germline V gene. V gave up 6 bases and J gave up 4 bases, with 16 bases separating them. The CDR3 is made up of 14 amino acids. The CDR3: CASSGLASLYEQYF. CDR3 bases: TGTGCCAGCTCGGGGCTCGCTTCCTTATACGAGCAGTACTTC.

The chain recombines TRBV10-2 with TRBJ2-1; 12 positions agree with TRBD2. CDR3 length: 14 amino acids. Germline CDR1 reads WSHSY; CDR2 reads SAAADI. Trimming cost V 3 bases and J 11 bases; bases outside gene matches: 5. CDR3 sequence: CASSETSGGSKQFF. The CDR3 DNA reads as TGCGCCAGCAGTGAAACTAGCGGGGGGTCAAAGCAGTTCTTC.

The DNA of the CDR3 is TGTGCCAGCAGTGCGCGGGGGGGCGGGCATGAGCAGTTCTTC. Its translation: CASSARGGGHEQFF. This chain links TRBV12-3 or TRBV12-4 with TRBJ2-1; 9 bases are shared with TRBD2. This CDR3 comprises 14 residues. Unmatched junction bases numbered 7, after V lost 5 bases and J lost 8 bases.

This chain's CDR3 is CASSQEFGLALNTGELFF. Here the CDR3 DNA reads TGTGCCAGCAGCCAAGAATTTGGCCTAGCGCTAAACACCGGGGAGCTGTTTTTT. The chain has TRBV3-1 and TRBJ2-2; maybe TRBD2 (6 bases). Germline V lookup: CDR1 LGHDT, CDR2 YNNKEL (reference sequence). This CDR3 spans 18 amino acids. Deletions cut 0 bases from V and 2 bases from J, with 16 bases between.

A single count supports this clonotype. The CDR3 region is CSALQTGAGNTIYF. DNA of the CDR3: TGCAGTGCTCTACAGACAGGGGCTGGAAACACCATATATTTT. The chain combines TRBV20-1 with TRBJ1-3; TRBD1 matches at 8 bases. From germline, CDR1 is DFQATT and CDR2 SNEGSKA (reference sequence). V lost 5 bases and J lost 2; bases outside the gene matches: 5. This CDR3 is 14 amino acids long.

This clonotype has a handful of counts. This rearrangement joins TRBV5-6 to TRBJ2-3, with TRBD1 matching over 10 bases. This CDR3 spans 17 amino acids. The ends lost 0 bases at V and 4 bases at J; junction bases unmatched: 8. CDR1 and CDR2 from the germline V gene are SGHDT and YYEEEE. The CDR3 reads CASSLDGTGVSSDTQYF. The DNA for the CDR3 is TGTGCCAGCAGCTTGGACGGGACAGGGGTTTCTTCAGATACGCAGTATTTT.

This chain links TRBV12-3 or TRBV12-4 with TRBJ2-6; no definite D call. V gave up 5 bases and J gave up 9 bases, with 8 bases separating them. The CDR3 contains 12 residues. CDR3 sequence: CASSPLFNVLTF. For the CDR3, the DNA is TGTGCCAGCAGTCCTCTGTTCAACGTCCTGACTTTC.

V and J are TRBV5-1 and TRBJ2-1, with 11 bases that match TRBD1. Unmatched junction bases numbered 6, after V lost 6 bases and J lost 7 bases. The CDR3 runs to 14 residues. Germline lookup yields CDR1 SGHRS and CDR2 YFSETQ. The CDR3 DNA sequence: TGCGCCAGCATCCCCGGACAGGGGGCAAATGAGCAGTTCTTC. This codes for CASIPGQGANEQFF.

The chain employs TRBV7-9 and TRBJ1-1, with D possibly TRBD1 on 5 matching bases. This CDR3 spans 12 amino acids. V lost 5 bases and J 7 bases, leaving 11 bases between the germline ends. In germline, CDR1 is SEHNR, CDR2 FQNEAQ (reference sequence). This chain's CDR3 is CASSPGGGEAFF. CDR3 sequence (DNA): TGTGCCAGCAGCCCCGGGGGGGGTGAAGCTTTCTTT.

This clonotype has a handful of counts. The rearrangement joins TRBV7-8 to TRBJ2-6; 12 bases match TRBD2. The CDR3 runs 19 residues. The J segment lost 0 bases and the V segment lost 2 bases, leaving 5 bases of the junction unmatched. CDR1 and CDR2 (germline): SGHVS, FQNEAQ. Written as DNA, the CDR3 is TGTGCCAGCAGCTTACTACTAGCGGGGGGCCCCTCTGGGGCCAACGTCCTGACTTTC. This codes for CASSLLLAGGPSGANVLTF.

The chain is built from TRBV7-6 and TRBJ2-1, with TRBD2 matching over 7 bases. The V gene's germline CDR1 is SGHVS and CDR2 FNYEAQ. Losses at the gene ends were 7 bases for V and 2 bases for J; bases not matched to a gene: 14. CDR3 length: 17 amino acids. The CDR3 sequence is CASTRTEGGLAYNEQFF. CDR3 coding DNA: TGTGCCAGCACCCGCACCGAAGGTGGACTAGCCTACAATGAGCAGTTCTTC.

The CDR3 spells CASSSDREIYNEQFF. CDR3 in DNA: TGTGCCAGCAGTTCGGACAGGGAGATCTACAATGAGCAGTTCTTC. The chain links TRBV28 to TRBJ2-1; 8 bases match TRBD1. CDR1 and CDR2 from the germline V gene are MDHEN and SYDVKM. The CDR3 is made up of 15 amino acids. V gave up 4 bases and J gave up 3 bases; unmatched junction bases: 5.